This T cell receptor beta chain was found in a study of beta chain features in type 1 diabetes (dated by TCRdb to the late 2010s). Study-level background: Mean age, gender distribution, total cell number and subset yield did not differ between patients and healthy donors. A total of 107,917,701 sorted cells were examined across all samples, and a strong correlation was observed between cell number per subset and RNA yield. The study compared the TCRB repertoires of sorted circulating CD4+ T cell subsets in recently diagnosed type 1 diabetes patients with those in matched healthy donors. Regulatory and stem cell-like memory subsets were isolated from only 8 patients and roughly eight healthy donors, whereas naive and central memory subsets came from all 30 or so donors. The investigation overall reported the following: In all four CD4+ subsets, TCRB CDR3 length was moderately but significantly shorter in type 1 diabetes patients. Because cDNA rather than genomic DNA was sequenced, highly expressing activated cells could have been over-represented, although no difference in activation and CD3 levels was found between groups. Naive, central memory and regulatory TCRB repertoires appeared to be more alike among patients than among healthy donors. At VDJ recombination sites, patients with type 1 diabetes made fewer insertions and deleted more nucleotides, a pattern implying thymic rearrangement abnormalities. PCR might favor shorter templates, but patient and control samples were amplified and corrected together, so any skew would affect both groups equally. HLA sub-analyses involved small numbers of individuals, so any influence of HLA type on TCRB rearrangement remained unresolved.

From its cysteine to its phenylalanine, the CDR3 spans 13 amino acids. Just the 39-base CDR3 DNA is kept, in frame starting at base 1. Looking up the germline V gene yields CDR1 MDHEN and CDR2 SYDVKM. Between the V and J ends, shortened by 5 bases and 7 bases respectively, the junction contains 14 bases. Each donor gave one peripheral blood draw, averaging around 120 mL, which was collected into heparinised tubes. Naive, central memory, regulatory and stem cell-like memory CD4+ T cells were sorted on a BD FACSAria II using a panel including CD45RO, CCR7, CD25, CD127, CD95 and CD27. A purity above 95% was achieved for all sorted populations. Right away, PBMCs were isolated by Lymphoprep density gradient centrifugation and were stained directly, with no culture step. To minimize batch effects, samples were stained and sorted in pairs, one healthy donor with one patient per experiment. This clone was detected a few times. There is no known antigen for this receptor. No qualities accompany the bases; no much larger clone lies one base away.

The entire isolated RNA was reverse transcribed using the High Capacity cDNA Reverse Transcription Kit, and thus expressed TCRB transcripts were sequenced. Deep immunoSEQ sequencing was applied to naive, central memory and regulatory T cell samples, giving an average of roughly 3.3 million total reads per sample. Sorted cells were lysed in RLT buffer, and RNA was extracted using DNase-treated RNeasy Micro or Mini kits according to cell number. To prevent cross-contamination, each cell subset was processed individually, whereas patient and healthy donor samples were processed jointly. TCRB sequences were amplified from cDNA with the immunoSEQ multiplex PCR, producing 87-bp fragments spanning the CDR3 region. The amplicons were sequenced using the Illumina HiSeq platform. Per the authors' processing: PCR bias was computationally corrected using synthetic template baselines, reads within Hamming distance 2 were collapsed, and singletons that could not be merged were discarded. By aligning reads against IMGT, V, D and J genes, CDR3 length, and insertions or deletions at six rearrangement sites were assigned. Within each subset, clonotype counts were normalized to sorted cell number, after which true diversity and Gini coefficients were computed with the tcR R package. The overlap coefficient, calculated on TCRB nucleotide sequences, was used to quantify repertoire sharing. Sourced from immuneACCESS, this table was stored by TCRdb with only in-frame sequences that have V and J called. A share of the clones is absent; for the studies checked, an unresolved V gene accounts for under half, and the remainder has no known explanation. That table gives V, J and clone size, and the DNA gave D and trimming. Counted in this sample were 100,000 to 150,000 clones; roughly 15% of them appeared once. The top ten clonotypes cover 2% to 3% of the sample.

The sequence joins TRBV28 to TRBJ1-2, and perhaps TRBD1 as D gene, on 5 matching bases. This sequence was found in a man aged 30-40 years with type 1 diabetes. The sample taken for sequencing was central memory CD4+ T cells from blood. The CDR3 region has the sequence CASSPLFGAGYTF. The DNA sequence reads TGTGCCAGCAGTCCTCTCTTCGGGGCTGGCTACACCTTC.